Following are 14 T cell receptor beta chains from one sample sequenced in a study of T cells in Graves' hyperthyroidism and ophthalmopathy. The investigators amplified TCR beta CDR3 regions from RNA transcripts. A set of HTBI primers served as the primers for a first-round RT-PCR of the TCR CDR3. Each CDR3 protein gets one entry after TCRdb re-called the multiplex PCR reads with MiXCR. The sample consists of more than 500,000 distinct CDR3 sequences, roughly 14% of them appearing once. Material: blood. These receptors were obtained from a woman aged 40-49 years with Graves' ophthalmopathy.

This clonotype was detected ten times or more. The chain has TRBV7-2 and TRBJ1-2, with D unclear. This CDR3 is 13 amino acids long. V dropped 5 bases and J dropped 1 base, with 8 bases sitting between them. In germline, CDR1 is SGHTA, CDR2 FQGNSA. CDR3 sequence: CASSPGHNYGYTF. CDR3 in DNA: TGTGCCAGCAGCCCGGGCCATAACTATGGCTACACCTTC.

The chain recombines TRBV7-3 with TRBJ2-5; 11 bases match TRBD2. With V trimmed by 1 base and J by 5 bases, 15 bases remained unmatched. Germline V CDR1 and CDR2: SGHTA, FQGTGA. The CDR3 is 19 residues long. The CDR3 here is CASSLRASGRRATVETQYF. The CDR3 region has the DNA TGTGCCAGCAGCTTAAGGGCTAGCGGGAGGAGGGCTACGGTTGAGACCCAGTACTTC.

The rearrangement links TRBV28 to TRBJ2-5; the match to TRBD1 covers 9 bases. The CDR3 sequence is 15 residues long. The ends lost 5 bases at V and 5 bases at J; junction bases unmatched: 9. Per the germline V gene, CDR1 is MDHEN and CDR2 is SYDVKM. The CDR3 here is CASSDVFGTGETQYF. The CDR3, as DNA: TGTGCCAGCAGTGACGTTTTCGGGACAGGGGAGACCCAGTACTTC.

CDR3 sequence (DNA): TGTGCCAGCAGCCGGAGTCACTACGAGCAGTACTTC. Translated, it gives CASSRSHYEQYF. The chain is built from TRBV7-8 and TRBJ2-7; D remains unclear. This CDR3 is 12 amino acids long. Trimming removed 5 bases at V and 3 bases at J, with 8 bases between. CDR1 SGHVS and CDR2 FQNEAQ come from the germline V gene.

This clonotype was recorded at least ten times. The chain employs TRBV20-1 and TRBJ2-7; no definite D call. Trimming pared 4 bases from V and 9 bases from J, leaving 22 bases between. This CDR3 has 14 amino acids. Germline V gene lookup returns CDR1 DFQATT and CDR2 SNEGSKA (reference sequence). The CDR3 DNA reads as TGCAGTGCTAAGCCTCTTGATTTGGGAATTGTGCAGTACTTC. It is translated as CSAKPLDLGIVQYF.

This clonotype was seen repeatedly, ten times or more. The chain joins TRBV15 to TRBJ2-7, with TRBD2 matching 10 bases. The CDR3 totals 16 residues. Germline assignment: CDR1 LNHNV and CDR2 YYDKDF (reference sequence). V shed 3 bases, J shed 7 bases, and the junction held 12 bases outside the gene matches. The CDR3 nucleotides are TGTGCCACCAGCAGCGAACTAGCGGGACATTATTGGGAGCAGTACTTC. Protein product: CATSSELAGHYWEQYF.

This clonotype was seen repeatedly, ten times or more. This chain connects TRBV11-2 to TRBJ1-1; a possible D gene is TRBD1 (5 bases). This CDR3 comprises 15 residues. The germline V gene encodes CDR1 SGHAT and CDR2 FQNNGV. V lost 6 bases and J lost 5, with 19 bases in between. Here the CDR3 reads CASSEIPAGNTEAFF. CDR3 DNA: TGTGCCAGCAGTGAGATCCCCGCAGGGAATACTGAAGCTTTCTTT. Complete variable domain (other parts from reference TRBV11-2 and TRBJ1-1): EAGVAQSPRYKIIEKRQSVAFWCNPISGHATLYWYQQILGQGPKLLIQFQNNGVVDDSQLPKDRFSAERLKGVDSTLKIQPAKLEDSAVYLCASSEIPAGNTEAFFGQGTRLTVV.

The rearrangement joins TRBV4-1 to TRBJ2-5; TRBD2 is a possible D gene (6 bases). CDR1 is MGHRA, CDR2 YSYEKL, per germline. The CDR3 sequence is 15 residues long. V was shortened by 3 bases and J by 0 bases, with 11 bases between the two germline ends. In nucleotides, the CDR3 is TGCGCCAGCAGCCAGTGGGAGGCGGACCAAGAGACCCAGTACTTC. Translated, it gives CASSQWEADQETQYF.

This clonotype was counted at least ten times. The rearrangement links TRBV28 to TRBJ2-5, with a possible D match to TRBD2 (6 bases). Germline V CDR1 and CDR2: MDHEN, SYDVKM. This CDR3 has 15 amino acids. The V and J ends lost 4 bases and 4 bases respectively, with 16 bases between them. CDR3 amino acids: CASSSWLANRETQYF. CDR3 DNA: TGTGCCAGCAGTTCGTGGCTAGCGAATAGAGAGACCCAGTACTTC. The variable domain in full, completed from reference TRBV28 and TRBJ2-5, reads DVKVTQSSRYLVKRTGEKVFLECVQDMDHENMFWYRQDPGLGLRLIYFSYDVKMKEKGDIPEGYSVSREKKERFSLILESASTNQTSMYLCASSSWLANRETQYFGPGTRLLVL.

The chain combines TRBV6-1 with TRBJ1-5; TRBD1 agrees at 8 bases. The V gene's germline CDR1 is MNHNS and CDR2 SASEGT. The CDR3 covers 16 residues. J gave up 7 bases and V 3 bases, and 11 bases lay outside the gene matches. CDR3 bases: TGTGCCAGCAGTGAGGCCACCGGGACAGGTGGGCAGCCCCAGCATTTT. The encoded protein is CASSEATGTGGQPQHF.

This clonotype was picked up many times. The rearrangement links TRBV7-2 to TRBJ2-2; 7 nucleotides match TRBD2. CDR1 is SGHTA, CDR2 FQGNSA, per germline. J gave up 6 bases and V 2 bases, and 3 bases lay outside the gene matches. CDR3 length: 14 amino acids. CDR3 sequence (DNA): TGTGCCAGCAGCTTACCGGGAGGCCCCGGGGAGCTGTTTTTT. Encoded protein: CASSLPGGPGELFF.

V gene TRBV11-2 combines with J gene TRBJ2-2; 7 bases agree with TRBD1. The length of the CDR3 is 15 residues. V shed 5 bases, J shed 4 bases, and the junction held 7 bases outside the gene matches. Looked up from germline, CDR1 is SGHAT and CDR2 is FQNNGV. CDR3 in DNA: TGTGCCAGCAGCGTTACAGGGGCTTTCACCGGGGAGCTGTTTTTT. The encoded protein is CASSVTGAFTGELFF.

This clonotype was detected ten times or more. V and J are TRBV27 and TRBJ2-7, with TRBD2 matching 7 bases. The CDR3 is 16 residues long. V lost 1 base, J lost 2 bases, and 8 bases stayed unmatched. CDR1 MNHEY and CDR2 SMNVEV come from the germline V gene (reference sequence). The CDR3 is CASSLYGASGPYEQYF. For the CDR3, the DNA is TGTGCCAGCAGTTTATACGGGGCTAGCGGACCCTACGAGCAGTACTTC.

This clonotype occurred many times. The rearrangement uses TRBV9 and TRBJ1-1, with 7 bases lining up with TRBD1. This CDR3 region has 14 residues. After removal of 0 bases from V and 1 base from J, the junction contained 0 bases not matched to a gene. Germline V gene data show CDR1 as SGDLS and CDR2 as YYNGEE. For the CDR3, the DNA is TGTGCCAGCAGCGTAGAGGGGGCGAACACTGAAGCTTTCTTT. This translates into CASSVEGANTEAFF.